This T cell receptor (beta chain) was observed in a study of control samples from healthy donors and cancer patients. Germline V gene lookup returns CDR1 SGHNT and CDR2 YYREEE (reference sequence). The CDR3 has 14 residues. Trimming removed 1 base at V and 3 bases at J, with 10 bases between. Method: immunoSEQ multiplex PCR; TCRdb's copy keeps in-frame clones and lacks some. Seen here are tens of thousands of clones, roughly nine tenths observed once, and the top ten hold roughly 0.8%. The chain joins TRBV5-4 to TRBJ1-1; no clear D gene. The sample consisted of PBMCs. The source of this sequence is a man younger than 45 with colorectal cancer. The CDR3 spells CASSLWGRDTEAFF. DNA of the CDR3: TGTGCCAGCAGCTTGTGGGGTCGGGACACTGAAGCTTTCTTT.